The 8 T cell receptor beta chains below all came from one sample that was sequenced in a study of Graves' ophthalmopathy and Graves' hyperthyroidism. RNA served as the template for amplifying TCR beta CDR3 regions. First-round RT-PCR with HTBI primers preceded a second-round multiplex PCR. MiXCR was run by TCRdb on the multiplex PCR reads, yielding one entry per CDR3 protein. The sample lists 650,000 to 800,000 distinct CDR3 sequences, 35% to 45% occurring once. The sample comprised peripheral blood. Receptor source: an adult man with Graves' ophthalmopathy.

This clonotype was recorded at least ten times. This CDR3 is CASSSIRTEAFF. CDR3 coding DNA: TGTGCCAGCAGCTCCATCCGCACTGAAGCTTTCTTT. The V and J genes are TRBV12-3 or TRBV12-4 and TRBJ1-1; D uncertain. The CDR3 has 12 amino acids. Between the trimmed V and J ends, which lost 6 bases and 4 bases, there was a span of 9 bases.

Note on this clonotype: This could be a read error, since a much larger clone is one nucleotide away. J is TRBJ2-7 and V is TRBV5-1; D ambiguous. This CDR3 comprises 15 residues. Germline CDR1 reads SGHRS; CDR2 reads YFSETQ. V lost 0 bases and J lost 2, with 12 bases in between. CDR3 DNA sequence: TGCGCCAGCAGCTTGGCCGCGACATCGGCCTACGAGCAGTACTTC. Translation: CASSLAATSAYEQYF.

The chain couples TRBV6-6 to TRBJ2-7; D gene ambiguous. Trimming cost V 5 bases and J 8 bases, with 10 bases left between them. CDR3 size: 11 residues. From germline, CDR1 is MNHNY and CDR2 SVGAGI (reference sequence). CDR3 in amino acids: CASSEAFKQYF. The CDR3, as DNA: TGTGCCAGCAGTGAAGCGTTCAAGCAGTACTTC.

The rearrangement uses TRBV4-2 and TRBJ1-2; TRBD1 aligns across 7 bases. Germline trimming cut 5 bases from V and 12 bases from J; bases unmatched to any gene: 18. Germline V lookup: CDR1 LGHNA, CDR2 YNFKEQ. The CDR3 extends over 15 amino acids. CDR3 DNA: TGTGCCAGCAGCTCGACCCGGACAGGACGCTCTGGAAACACCTTC. It is translated as CASSSTRTGRSGNTF.

Regarding this clonotype: The CDR3 end shows no conserved phenylalanine or tryptophan, and so a read error is likely. Because the CDR3's place on the DNA is in doubt, the DNA is left out and the CDR3 is given as listed by TCRdb. V is TRBV4-2 and J is TRBJ2-7; TRBD1, the table's D call, lacks a check against the DNA. A total of 8 residues make up the CDR3, ends included. Germline V gene lookup returns CDR1 LGHNA and CDR2 YNFKEQ. This CDR3 reads CASSLSHR.

This chain links TRBV14 with TRBJ1-5; D remains unclear. V dropped 0 bases and J dropped 3 bases, with 12 bases sitting between them. The CDR3 is 16 amino acids. CDR1 is SGHDN and CDR2 is FVKESK in the germline V gene. CDR3 DNA sequence: TGTGCCAGCAGCCAAGATACGGGGATTAACAATCAGCCCCAGCATTTT. As protein: CASSQDTGINNQPQHF.

This clonotype showed up many times. The chain employs TRBV2 and TRBJ2-5; D is perhaps TRBD2 (5 bases). With 8 bases removed from V and 1 base from J, the gap between germline ends came to 8 bases. The CDR3 has 12 residues. Germline loops: CDR1 SNHLY, CDR2 FYNNEI. The CDR3 DNA is TGTGCCAGCGGCGGGTTCCAAGAGACCCAGTACTTC. Its protein is CASGGFQETQYF.

This clonotype occurred once. This could be a read error, since a much larger clone is one nucleotide away. Likely a read error: the CDR3 ends without its conserved phenylalanine or tryptophan. The CDR3 DNA sequence: TGTGCCAGCACCGGAGGGACAGCTCAGCGATTCTACGAGCAGTACCTC. Its protein product is CASTGGTAQRFYEQYL. The rearrangement uses TRBV2 and TRBJ2-7; perhaps TRBD1 as D (7 bases). This CDR3 has 16 residues. Germline lookup yields CDR1 SNHLY and CDR2 FYNNEI. V was clipped by 7 bases and J by 3 bases, with 22 bases between them.